This TCR beta chain derives from a study of patients and donors after allogeneic stem cell transplantation. Each CDR3 protein is one row after TCRdb ran MiXCR on the RT-PCR reads. The sample has approximately 160,000 distinct CDR3 sequences; 30% are singletons. Germline V gene sequence: CDR1 SEHNR, CDR2 FQNEAQ (reference sequence). V shed 5 bases, J shed 2 bases, and the junction held 6 bases outside the gene matches. The CDR3 totals 15 residues. The chain has TRBV7-9 and TRBJ1-5; 7 bases line up with TRBD1. The receptor's source is a human donor who was either an allogeneic HSCT recipient or a stem cell or donor lymphocyte infusion donor (not recorded which). It is not recorded whose cells these are; they may come from a transplant donor. The sequenced sample was blood, either unsorted or a sorted T cell fraction (not recorded which). CDR3 sequence reads: CASSRDRVGNQPQHF. The CDR3 DNA follows: TGTGCCAGCAGCCGCGACAGGGTCGGCAATCAGCCCCAGCATTTT.